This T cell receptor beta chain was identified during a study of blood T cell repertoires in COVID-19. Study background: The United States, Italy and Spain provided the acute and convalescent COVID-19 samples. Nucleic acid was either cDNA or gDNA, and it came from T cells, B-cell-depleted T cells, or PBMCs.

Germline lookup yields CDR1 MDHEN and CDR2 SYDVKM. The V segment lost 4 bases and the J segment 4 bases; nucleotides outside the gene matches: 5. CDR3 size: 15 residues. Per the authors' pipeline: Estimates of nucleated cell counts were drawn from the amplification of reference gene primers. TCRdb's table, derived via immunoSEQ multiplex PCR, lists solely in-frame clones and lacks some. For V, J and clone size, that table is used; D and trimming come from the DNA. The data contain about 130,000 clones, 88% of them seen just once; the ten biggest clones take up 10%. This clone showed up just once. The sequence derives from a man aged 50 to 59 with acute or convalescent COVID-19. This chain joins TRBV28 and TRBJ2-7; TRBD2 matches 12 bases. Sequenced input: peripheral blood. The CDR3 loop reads CASSSSGRASYEQYF. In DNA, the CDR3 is TGTGCCAGCAGTTCTAGCGGGAGGGCCTCTTACGAGCAGTACTTC.